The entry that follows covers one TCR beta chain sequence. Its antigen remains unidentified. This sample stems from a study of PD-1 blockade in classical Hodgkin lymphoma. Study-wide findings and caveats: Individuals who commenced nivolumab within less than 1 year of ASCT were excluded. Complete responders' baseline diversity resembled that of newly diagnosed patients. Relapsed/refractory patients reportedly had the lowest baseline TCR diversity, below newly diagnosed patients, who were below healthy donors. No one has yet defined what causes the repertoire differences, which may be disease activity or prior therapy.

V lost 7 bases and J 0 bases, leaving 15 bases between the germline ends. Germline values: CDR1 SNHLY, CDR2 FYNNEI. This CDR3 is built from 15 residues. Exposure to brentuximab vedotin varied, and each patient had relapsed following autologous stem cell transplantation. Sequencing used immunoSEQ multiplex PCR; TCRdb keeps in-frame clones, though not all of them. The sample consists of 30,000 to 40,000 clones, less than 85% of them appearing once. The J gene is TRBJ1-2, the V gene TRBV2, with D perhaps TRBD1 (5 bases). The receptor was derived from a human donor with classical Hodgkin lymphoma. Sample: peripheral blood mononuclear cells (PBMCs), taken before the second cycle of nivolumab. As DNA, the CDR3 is TGTGCCAGCACCCGTGACGGGGGAGCTAACTATGGCTACACCTTC. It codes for CASTRDGGANYGYTF.